This T cell receptor (beta chain) was documented in a study of T-cell memory formation after mild COVID-19. This CDR3 is built from 16 residues. Trimming pared 3 bases from V and 7 bases from J, leaving 21 bases between. The 5'RACE method, run with constant-segment primers, produced TCR alpha and TCR beta cDNA libraries (carrying sample barcodes and UMIs). One entry per CDR3 protein results from TCRdb running MiXCR on the 5' RACE reads. The sample comprises around 370,000 distinct CDR3 sequences, 21% of which are singletons, and approximately 12% rests with the top ten. Specimen: PBMCs or a T cell subset sorted from them (not recorded which). This receptor was identified in an adult woman who had mild COVID-19 (a few samples of this study predate the infection). Cell type and time point are not known. The chain uses TRBV12-3 or TRBV12-4 and TRBJ1-2, with D possibly TRBD1 on 5 matching bases. CDR3 DNA: TGTGCCAGCAGTTTTTCCATTTCAGGGTTTAGGAGTGGCTACACCTTC. Residues: CASSFSISGFRSGYTF.